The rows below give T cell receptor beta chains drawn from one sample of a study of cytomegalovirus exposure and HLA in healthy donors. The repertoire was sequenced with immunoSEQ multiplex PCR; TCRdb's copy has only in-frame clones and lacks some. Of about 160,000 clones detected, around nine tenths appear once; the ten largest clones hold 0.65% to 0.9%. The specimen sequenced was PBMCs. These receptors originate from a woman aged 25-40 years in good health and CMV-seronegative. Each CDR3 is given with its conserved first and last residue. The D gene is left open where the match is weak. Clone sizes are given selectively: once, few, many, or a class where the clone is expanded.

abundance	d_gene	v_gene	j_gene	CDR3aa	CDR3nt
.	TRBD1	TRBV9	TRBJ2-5	CASSVRDRETQYF	TGTGCCAGCAGCGTTAGGGACAGGGAGACCCAGTACTTC
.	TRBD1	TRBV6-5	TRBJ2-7	CASTDRVTHEQYF	TGTGCCAGCACGGACAGGGTAACCCACGAGCAGTACTTC
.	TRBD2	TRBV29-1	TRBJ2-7	CSVEGGGYEQYF	TGCAGCGTTGAGGGGGGGGGCTACGAGCAGTACTTC
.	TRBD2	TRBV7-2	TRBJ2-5	CASSGSGGAKETQYF	TGTGCCAGCAGCGGTAGCGGGGGGGCCAAAGAGACCCAGTACTTC
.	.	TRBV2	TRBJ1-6	CASRGNGQQNSPLHF	TGTGCCAGCAGGGGAAATGGACAGCAAAATTCACCCCTCCACTTT
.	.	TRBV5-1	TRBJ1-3	CASSPAPQAGNTIYF	TGCGCCAGCAGCCCGGCGCCGCAGGCTGGAAACACCATATATTTT
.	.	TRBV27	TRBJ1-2	CASSLGLLQPHTF	TGTGCCAGCAGTTTAGGACTATTACAGCCACACACCTTC
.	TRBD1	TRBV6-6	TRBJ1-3	CASSYGKTGPGNTIYF	TGTGCCAGCAGTTATGGGAAGACAGGGCCTGGAAACACCATATATTTT
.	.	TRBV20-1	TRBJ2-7	CSASILHEQYF	TGCAGTGCTAGTATACTACACGAGCAGTACTTC
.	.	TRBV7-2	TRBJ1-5	CASSPRRGRGNQPQHF	TGTGCCAGCAGCCCTCGCCGGGGAAGGGGGAATCAGCCCCAGCATTTT
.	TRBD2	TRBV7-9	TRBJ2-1	CASRLAGGPYNEQFF	TGTGCCAGCAGGCTAGCGGGGGGCCCCTACAATGAGCAGTTCTTC
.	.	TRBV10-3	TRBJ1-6	CAITESSYNSPLHF	TGTGCCATCACCGAGAGCTCCTATAATTCACCCCTCCACTTT
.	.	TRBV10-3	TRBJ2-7	CAISTGAYEQYF	TGTGCCATCAGCACCGGGGCCTACGAGCAGTACTTC
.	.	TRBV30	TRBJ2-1	CASRGLSYNEQFF	TGTGCCTCTAGGGGACTCTCCTACAATGAGCAGTTCTTC
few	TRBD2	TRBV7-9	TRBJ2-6	CASSWGGSGANVLTF	TGTGCCAGCAGCTGGGGGGGATCTGGGGCCAACGTCCTGACTTTC
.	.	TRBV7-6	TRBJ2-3	CASSSSGLAGAGSQYF	.
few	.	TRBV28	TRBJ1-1	CASSLLGNTEAFF	TGTGCCAGCAGTTTACTAGGGAACACTGAAGCTTTCTTT
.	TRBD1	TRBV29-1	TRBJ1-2	CSVLTGGRGYGYTF	TGCAGCGTGTTGACAGGGGGCAGGGGGTATGGCTACACCTTC
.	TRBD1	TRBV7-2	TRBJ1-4	CASSSQPGTVNEKLFF	TGTGCCAGCAGCTCGCAGCCCGGGACAGTAAATGAAAAACTGTTTTTT
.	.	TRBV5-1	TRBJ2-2	CASSPDGGSGELFF	TGCGCCAGCAGCCCCGACGGGGGATCCGGGGAGCTGTTTTTT
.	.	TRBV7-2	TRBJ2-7	CASSSGRGIQYEQYF	TGTGCCAGCAGCTCCGGGCGGGGCATACAGTACGAGCAGTACTTC
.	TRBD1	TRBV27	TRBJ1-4	CASSKTGTGLEKLFF	TGTGCCAGCAGCAAGACTGGGACAGGCCTAGAAAAACTGTTTTTT
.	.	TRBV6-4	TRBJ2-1	CASSDSNSGYNEQFF	TGTGCCAGCAGTGACTCGAATAGCGGCTACAATGAGCAGTTCTTC
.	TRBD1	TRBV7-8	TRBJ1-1	CASSSGGGGTEAFF	TGTGCCAGCAGTTCAGGGGGCGGGGGCACTGAAGCTTTCTTT
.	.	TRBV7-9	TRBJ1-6	CASSLAGSYNSPLHF	TGTGCCAGCAGCTTAGCTGGCAGCTATAATTCACCCCTCCACTTT
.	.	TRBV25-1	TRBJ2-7	CASLGGAHEQYF	TGTGCCAGCCTGGGGGGGGCACACGAGCAGTACTTC
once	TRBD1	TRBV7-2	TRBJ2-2	CASSPDRRNTGELFF	TGTGCCAGCAGCCCGGACAGGAGAAACACCGGGGAGCTGTTTTTT
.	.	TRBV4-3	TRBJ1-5	CASSQLRGSNQPQHF	TGCGCCAGCAGCCAACTCAGGGGTAGCAATCAGCCCCAGCATTTT
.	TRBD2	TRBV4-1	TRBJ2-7	CASSLRGGGYEQYF	TGCGCCAGCAGCCTCCGGGGCGGGGGTTACGAGCAGTACTTC
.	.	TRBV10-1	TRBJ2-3	CASSELGPPSTQYF	TGCGCCAGCAGTGAGTTAGGCCCTCCTAGTACGCAGTATTTT
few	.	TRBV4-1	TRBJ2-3	CASSHPGPF	TGCGCCAGCAGCCACCCGGGTCCCTTT
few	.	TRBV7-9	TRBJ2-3	CASTPISGRTQYF	TGTGCCAGCACCCCCATCTCTGGCCGCACGCAGTATTTT
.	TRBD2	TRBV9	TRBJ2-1	CASSVGTGGPGNEQFF	TGTGCCAGCAGCGTAGGGACGGGAGGGCCAGGGAATGAGCAGTTCTTC
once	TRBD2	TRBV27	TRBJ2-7	CASSPNSGVTYEQYF	TGTGCCAGCAGTCCCAATAGCGGGGTTACCTACGAGCAGTACTTC
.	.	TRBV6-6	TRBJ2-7	CASSYAGRSYEQYF	TGTGCCAGCAGTTACGCGGGCAGATCCTACGAGCAGTACTTC
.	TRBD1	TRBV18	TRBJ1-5	CASSPRPGTGSSNQPQHF	TGTGCCAGCTCACCCCGTCCCGGGACAGGGTCGAGCAATCAGCCCCAGCATTTT